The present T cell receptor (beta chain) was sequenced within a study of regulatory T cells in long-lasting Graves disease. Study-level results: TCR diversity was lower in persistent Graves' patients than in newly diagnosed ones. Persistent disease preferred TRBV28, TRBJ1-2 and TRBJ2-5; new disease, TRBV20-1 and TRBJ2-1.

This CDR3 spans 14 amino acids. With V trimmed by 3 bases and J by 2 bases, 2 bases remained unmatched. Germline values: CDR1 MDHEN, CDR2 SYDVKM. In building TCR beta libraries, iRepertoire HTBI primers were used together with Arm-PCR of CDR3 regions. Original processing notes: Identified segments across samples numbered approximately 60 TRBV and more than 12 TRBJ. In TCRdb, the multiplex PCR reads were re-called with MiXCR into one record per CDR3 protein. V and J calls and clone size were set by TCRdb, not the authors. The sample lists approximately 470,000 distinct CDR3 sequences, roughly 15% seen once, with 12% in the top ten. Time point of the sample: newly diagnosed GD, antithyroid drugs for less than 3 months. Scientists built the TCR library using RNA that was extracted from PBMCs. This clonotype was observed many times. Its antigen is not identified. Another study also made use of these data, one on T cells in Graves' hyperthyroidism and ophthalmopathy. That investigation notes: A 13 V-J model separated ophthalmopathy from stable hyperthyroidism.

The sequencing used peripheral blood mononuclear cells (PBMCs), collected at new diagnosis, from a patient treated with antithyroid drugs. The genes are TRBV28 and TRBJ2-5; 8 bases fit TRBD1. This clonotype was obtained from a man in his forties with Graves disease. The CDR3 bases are TGTGCCAGCAGTTTCAGGGGGCTTCAAGAGACCCAGTACTTC. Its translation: CASSFRGLQETQYF.